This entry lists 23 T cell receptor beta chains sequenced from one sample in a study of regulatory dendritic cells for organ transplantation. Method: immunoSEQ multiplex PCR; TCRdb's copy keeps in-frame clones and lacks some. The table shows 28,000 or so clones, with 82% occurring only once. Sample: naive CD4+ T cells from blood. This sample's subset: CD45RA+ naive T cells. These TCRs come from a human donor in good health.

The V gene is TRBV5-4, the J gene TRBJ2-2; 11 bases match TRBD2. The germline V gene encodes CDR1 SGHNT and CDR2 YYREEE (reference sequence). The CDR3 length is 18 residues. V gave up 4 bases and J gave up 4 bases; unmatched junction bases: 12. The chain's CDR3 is CASSTGGSGGAATGELFF. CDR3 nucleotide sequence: TGTGCCAGCAGCACGGGGGGTAGCGGGGGGGCCGCCACCGGGGAGCTGTTTTTT.

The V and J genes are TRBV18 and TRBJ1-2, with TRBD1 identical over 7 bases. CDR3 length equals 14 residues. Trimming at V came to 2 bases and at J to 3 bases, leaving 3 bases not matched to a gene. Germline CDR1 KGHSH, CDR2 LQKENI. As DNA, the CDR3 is TGTGCCAGCTCACCAATTGACAGGGACTATGGCTACACCTTC. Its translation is CASSPIDRDYGYTF. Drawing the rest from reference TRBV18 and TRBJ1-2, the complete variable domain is NAGVMQNPRHLVRRRGQEARLRCSPMKGHSHVYWYRQLPEEGLKFMVYLQKENIIDESGMPKERFSAEFPKEGPSILRIQQVVRGDSAAYFCASSPIDRDYGYTFGSGTRLTVV.

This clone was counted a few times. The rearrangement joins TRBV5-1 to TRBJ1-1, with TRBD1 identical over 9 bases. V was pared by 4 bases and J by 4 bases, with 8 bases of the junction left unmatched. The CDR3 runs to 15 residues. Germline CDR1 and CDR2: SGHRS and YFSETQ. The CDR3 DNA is TGCGCCAGCAGCGTGGAGAGGGACAGGGTCACTGAAGCTTTCTTT. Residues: CASSVERDRVTEAFF.

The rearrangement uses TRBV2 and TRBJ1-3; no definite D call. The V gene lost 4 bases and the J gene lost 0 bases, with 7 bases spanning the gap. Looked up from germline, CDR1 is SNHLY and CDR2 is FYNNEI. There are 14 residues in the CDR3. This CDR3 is CASSGPGSGNTIYF. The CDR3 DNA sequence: TGTGCCAGCAGTGGCCCGGGCTCTGGAAACACCATATATTTT.

The CDR3 DNA sequence: TGTGCCAGCCCCCGTGATAGCGGGACCGAGAGGGGCTACACCTTC. Encoded protein: CASPRDSGTERGYTF. The chain employs TRBV6-1 and TRBJ1-2; tentative D call: TRBD1 (5 bases). Germline V gives CDR1 MNHNS, CDR2 SASEGT. The CDR3 consists of 15 residues. V was clipped by 8 bases and J by 8 bases, with 24 bases between them.

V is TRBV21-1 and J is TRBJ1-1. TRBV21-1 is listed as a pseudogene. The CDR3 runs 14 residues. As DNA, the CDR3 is TGTGCCAGCAGCAGAGCAGGGGAGGATACTGAAGCTTTCTTT. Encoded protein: CASSRAGEDTEAFF.

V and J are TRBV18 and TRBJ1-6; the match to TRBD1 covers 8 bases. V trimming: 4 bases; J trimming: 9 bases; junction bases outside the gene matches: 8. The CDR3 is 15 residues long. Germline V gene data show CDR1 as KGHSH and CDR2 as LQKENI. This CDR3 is CASSQQGEGSSPLHF. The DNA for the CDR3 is TGTGCCAGCTCACAACAGGGGGAAGGGAGTTCACCCCTCCACTTT.

For the CDR3, the DNA is TGTGCCAGCAGCCCTATAAACAGTTCACCTGAAGCTTTCTTT. It specifies CASSPINSSPEAFF. The V and J genes are TRBV7-9 and TRBJ1-1; D unresolved. CDR1 is SEHNR and CDR2 is FQNEAQ in the germline V gene (reference sequence). This CDR3 has 14 residues. Trimming shortened V by 5 bases and J by 6 bases, and 16 bases separated the two germline ends. Based on the CDR3 plus reference TRBV7-9 and TRBJ1-1, the full variable domain is DTGVSQNPRHKITKRGQNVTFRCDPISEHNRLYWYRQTLGQGPEFLTYFQNEAQLEKSRLLSDRFSAERPKGSFSTLEIQRTEQGDSAMYLCASSPINSSPEAFFGQGTRLTVV.

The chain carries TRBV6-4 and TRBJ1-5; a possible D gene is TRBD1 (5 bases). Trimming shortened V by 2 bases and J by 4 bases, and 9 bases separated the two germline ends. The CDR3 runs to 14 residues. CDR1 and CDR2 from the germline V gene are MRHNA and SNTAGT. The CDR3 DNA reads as TGTGCCAGCAGTGACGTGGGGGGTAATCAGCCCCAGCATTTT. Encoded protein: CASSDVGGNQPQHF.

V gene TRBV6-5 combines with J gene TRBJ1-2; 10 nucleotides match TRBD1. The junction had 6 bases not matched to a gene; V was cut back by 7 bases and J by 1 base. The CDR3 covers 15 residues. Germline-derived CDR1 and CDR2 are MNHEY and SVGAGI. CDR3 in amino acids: CASTRDRGGNYGYTF. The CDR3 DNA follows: TGTGCCAGCACCCGGGACAGGGGAGGTAACTATGGCTACACCTTC.

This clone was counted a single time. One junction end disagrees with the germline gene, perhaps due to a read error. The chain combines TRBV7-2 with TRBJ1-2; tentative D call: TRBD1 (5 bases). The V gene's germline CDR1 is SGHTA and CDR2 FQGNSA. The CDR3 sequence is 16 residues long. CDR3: CASSNSLTAPNYGYTF. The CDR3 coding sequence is TGTGCCAGCAGCAACAGCCTGACAGCGCCTAACTACGGCTACACCTTC. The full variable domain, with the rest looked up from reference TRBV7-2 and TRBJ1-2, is GAGVSQSPSNKVTEKGKDVELRCDPISGHTALYWYRQSLGQGLEFLIYFQGNSAPDKSGLPSDRFSAERTGGSVSTLTIQRTQQEDSAVYLCASSNSLTAPNYGYTFGSGTRLTVV.

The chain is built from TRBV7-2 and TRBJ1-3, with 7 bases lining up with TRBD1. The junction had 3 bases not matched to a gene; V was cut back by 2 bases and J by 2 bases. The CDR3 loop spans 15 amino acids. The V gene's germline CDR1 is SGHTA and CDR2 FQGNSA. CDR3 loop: CASSLQGTAGNTIYF. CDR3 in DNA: TGTGCCAGCAGCTTACAGGGGACAGCTGGAAACACCATATATTTT.

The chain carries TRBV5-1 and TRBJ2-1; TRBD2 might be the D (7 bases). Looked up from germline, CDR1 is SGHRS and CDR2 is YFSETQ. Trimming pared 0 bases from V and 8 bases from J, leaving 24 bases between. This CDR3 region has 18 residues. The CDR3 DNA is TGCGCCAGCAGCTTGGGGGGGAGGGTCGGGGGCGCTTACCATGAGCAGTTCTTC. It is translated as CASSLGGRVGGAYHEQFF.

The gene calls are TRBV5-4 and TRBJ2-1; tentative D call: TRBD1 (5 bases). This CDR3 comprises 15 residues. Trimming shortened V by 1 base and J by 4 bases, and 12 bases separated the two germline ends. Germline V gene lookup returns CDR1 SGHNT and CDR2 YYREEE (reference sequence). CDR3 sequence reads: CASSLLQGGYNEQFF. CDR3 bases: TGTGCCAGCAGCTTGCTCCAGGGTGGATACAATGAGCAGTTCTTC.

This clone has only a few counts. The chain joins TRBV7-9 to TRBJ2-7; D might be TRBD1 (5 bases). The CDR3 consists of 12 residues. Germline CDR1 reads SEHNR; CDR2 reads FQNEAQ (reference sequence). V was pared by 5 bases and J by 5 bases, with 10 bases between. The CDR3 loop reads CASSKGAHEQYF. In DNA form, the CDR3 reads TGTGCCAGCAGCAAAGGGGCCCACGAGCAGTACTTC.

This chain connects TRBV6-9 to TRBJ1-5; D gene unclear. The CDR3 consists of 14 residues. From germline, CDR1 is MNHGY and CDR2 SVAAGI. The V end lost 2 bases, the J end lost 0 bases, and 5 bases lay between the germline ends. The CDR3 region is CASSYGASNQPQHF. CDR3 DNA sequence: TGTGCCAGCAGTTATGGAGCTAGCAATCAGCCCCAGCATTTT.

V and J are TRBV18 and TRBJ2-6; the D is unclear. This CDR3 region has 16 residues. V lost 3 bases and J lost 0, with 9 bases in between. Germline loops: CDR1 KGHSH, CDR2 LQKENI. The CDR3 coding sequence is TGTGCCAGCTCACCGCCCGACTCCTCTGGGGCCAACGTCCTGACTTTC. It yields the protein CASSPPDSSGANVLTF.

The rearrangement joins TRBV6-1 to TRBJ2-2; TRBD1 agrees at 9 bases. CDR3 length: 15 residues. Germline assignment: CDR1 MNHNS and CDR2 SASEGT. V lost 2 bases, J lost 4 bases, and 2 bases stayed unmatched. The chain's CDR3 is CASSEYRGLTGELFF. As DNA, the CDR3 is TGTGCCAGCAGTGAATACAGGGGGCTCACCGGGGAGCTGTTTTTT.

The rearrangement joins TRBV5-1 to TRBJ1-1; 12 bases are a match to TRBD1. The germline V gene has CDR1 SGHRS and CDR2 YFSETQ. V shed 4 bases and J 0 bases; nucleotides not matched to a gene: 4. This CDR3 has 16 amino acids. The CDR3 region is CASSRGQGAMNTEAFF. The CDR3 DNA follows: TGCGCCAGCAGCAGGGGACAGGGGGCAATGAACACTGAAGCTTTCTTT.

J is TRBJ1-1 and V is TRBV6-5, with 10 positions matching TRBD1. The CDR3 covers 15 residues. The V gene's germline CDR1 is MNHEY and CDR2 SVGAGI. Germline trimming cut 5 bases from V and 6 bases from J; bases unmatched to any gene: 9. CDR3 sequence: CASSKPGQGTAEAFF. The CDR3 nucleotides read TGTGCCAGCAGTAAACCGGGACAGGGGACCGCTGAAGCTTTCTTT.

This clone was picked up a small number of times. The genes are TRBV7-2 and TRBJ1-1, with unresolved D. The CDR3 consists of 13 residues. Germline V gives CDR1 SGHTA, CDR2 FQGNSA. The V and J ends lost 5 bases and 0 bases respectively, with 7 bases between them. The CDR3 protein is CASSAAMNTEAFF. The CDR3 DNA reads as TGTGCCAGCAGCGCGGCTATGAACACTGAAGCTTTCTTT.

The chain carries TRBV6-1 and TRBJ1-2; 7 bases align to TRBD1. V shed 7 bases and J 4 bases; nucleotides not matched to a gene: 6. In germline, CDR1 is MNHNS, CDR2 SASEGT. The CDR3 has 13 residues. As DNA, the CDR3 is TGTGCCAGCACCCTGGCAGGGGGCTATGGCTACACCTTC. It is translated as CASTLAGGYGYTF.

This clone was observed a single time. CDR3 in amino acids: CASSTRQVYEQYF. The DNA of the CDR3 is TGTGCCAGCTCAACTCGACAGGTTTACGAGCAGTACTTC. The rearrangement joins TRBV18 to TRBJ2-7, with D perhaps TRBD1 (6 bases). This CDR3 comprises 13 residues. The germline V gene has CDR1 KGHSH and CDR2 LQKENI. Trimming took off 5 bases at V and 4 bases at J, with 12 bases between the two ends.